These T cell receptor beta chains were read from a single sample in a study of graft-versus-host responses after intestinal transplantation. Sequenced by immunoSEQ multiplex PCR; TCRdb stores in-frame clones only, minus some. The data show some 77,000 clones, around 92% seen once. Material: PBMCs, obtained 98 days after intestinal transplantation. Receptors originate from a human patient who received an intestinal transplant, so some T cells may come from the graft donor. The CDR3 runs from the conserved cysteine through the conserved F or W. The D gene is left open where the match is weak. The size entry is marked missing in some rows and otherwise reads once, few, many or a size class.

D: .; size: .; V: TRBV19; CDR3: CASSMRGPVGSPQHF
D: .; size: once; V: TRBV19; CDR3: CASSIWPDPNYDYTF
D: .; size: .; V: TRBV4-1; CDR3: CASSQEVPVGGANYGYTF
D: TRBD1; size: .; V: TRBV9; CDR3: CASSVAPQGWDIQYF
D: TRBD2; size: .; V: TRBV18; CDR3: CASSRVAGLAKNIQYF
D: .; size: .; V: TRBV11-2; CDR3: CASSLDSPGAYEQYF
D: .; size: .; V: TRBV5-6; CDR3: CASSLYFSGNNSPLHF
D: .; size: few; V: TRBV6-5; CDR3: CASRDSYEQYF
D: .; size: .; V: TRBV7-6; CDR3: CASSLAVATDTQYF
D: .; size: .; V: TRBV11-2; CDR3: CASSLWVTGRETQYF
D: .; size: .; V: TRBV21-1; CDR3: CASSLRLMSPGGGDTQYF
D: TRBD1; size: .; V: TRBV5-1; CDR3: CASSRLGGQDGYTF
D: .; size: .; V: TRBV4-1; CDR3: CASSQDRYEQYF
D: TRBD1; size: .; V: TRBV2; CDR3: CASRPTGTMNTEAFF
D: .; size: .; V: TRBV2; CDR3: CASSGQYMNTEAFF
D: .; size: .; V: TRBV29-1; CDR3: CSVESLGTEAFF
D: .; size: once; V: TRBV7-6; CDR3: CASSLGDSYEQYF
D: .; size: .; V: TRBV9; CDR3: CASSASPSESNTGELFF
D: .; size: .; V: TRBV5-4; CDR3: CASSLAGIPGGEGYTF
D: .; size: .; V: TRBV2; CDR3: CASSRVVASSYEQYF
D: .; size: once; V: TRBV9; CDR3: CASSVQTRVAGANVLTF
D: TRBD1; size: .; V: TRBV28; CDR3: CASSLTGPADTQYF
D: .; size: .; V: TRBV10-2; CDR3: CASSDRDSTDTQYF
D: TRBD2; size: .; V: TRBV5-4; CDR3: CASSLLLAGVREQFF
D: TRBD2; size: .; V: TRBV9; CDR3: CASSAGLASTDTQYF
D: .; size: .; V: TRBV18; CDR3: CASSLGRDTNTEAFF
D: .; size: .; V: TRBV6-5; CDR3: CASSDWGGQPQHF
D: .; size: .; V: TRBV28; CDR3: CASSLLGLESSYNEQFF
D: TRBD1; size: .; V: TRBV6-1; CDR3: CASSDGQGSGANVLTF
D: .; size: .; V: TRBV10-1; CDR3: CASSSSDPYEQYF
D: .; size: .; V: TRBV10-1; CDR3: CASSAGESTNEKLFF
D: .; size: .; V: TRBV15; CDR3: CATRSSGSQPQHF
D: .; size: .; V: TRBV15; CDR3: CATSRERSYEQYF
D: TRBD1; size: .; V: TRBV7-9; CDR3: CASSLRGDREPKDYTF
D: TRBD2; size: .; V: TRBV13; CDR3: CASSLGTSGYEQYF
D: .; size: once; V: TRBV28; CDR3: CASELTGANVLTF
D: .; size: .; V: TRBV5-4; CDR3: CASTLDGRTRAQYF
D: TRBD1; size: .; V: TRBV5-1; CDR3: CASSPLTGTLDNSPLHF
D: .; size: .; V: TRBV28; CDR3: CASFNPGEYNSPLHF
D: TRBD2; size: once; V: TRBV5-4; CDR3: CASSLGTRGGLGDTQYF
D: .; size: .; V: TRBV4-1; CDR3: CASSHRQLSPNTEAFF
D: .; size: .; V: TRBV6-1; CDR3: CATTVLSNQPQHF
D: .; size: .; V: TRBV2; CDR3: CASSESQGPSYEQYF
D: TRBD2; size: .; V: TRBV19; CDR3: CASSIEGLAGGWDEQFF
D: TRBD2; size: .; V: TRBV27; CDR3: CASSSRASGSYNEQFF
D: .; size: .; V: TRBV5-4; CDR3: CASSYGDTEAFF
D: .; size: .; V: TRBV4-1; CDR3: CASSQAVSETQYF
D: .; size: .; V: TRBV5-1; CDR3: CASSLYPAGTYEQYF
D: .; size: .; V: TRBV6-5; CDR3: CASRGHLPGREQYF
D: .; size: .; V: TRBV5-4; CDR3: CASSLTGPDTQYF